This T cell receptor (beta chain) was obtained from a study of shared clonotypes between healthy human individuals. Profiled with immunoSEQ multiplex PCR; TCRdb holds only in-frame clones, not every one. Of about 380,000 clones listed, about 96% are singletons. Germline values: CDR1 SGHKS, CDR2 YYEKEE (reference sequence). Trimming cost V 1 base and J 2 bases, with 11 bases left between them. CDR3 size: 15 residues. Study-wide findings and caveats: Rarefaction indicated that sorted-subset sequencing remained incomplete although depth was large.

As for this clone: Antigen unknown.

Sequences were obtained from memory CD8+ T cells sorted from blood. The sample's subset: CD45RO+ cells pooled with CCR7-negative TemRA cells. This clonotype was sampled from a man aged 30-40 years in good health. The chain is built from TRBV5-5 and TRBJ2-3; unclear D gene. CDR3 residues: CASSLFVGVTDTQYF. CDR3 in DNA: TGTGCCAGCAGCTTGTTCGTAGGAGTCACAGATACGCAGTATTTT.